The sequence of this TCR beta chain was determined in a study of OX40 agonist ivuxolimab in advanced cancers. Study-level background: Prior therapy, whether anti-PD-1, anti-PD-L1 or anti-CTLA-4, was allowed, and 40% had some.

CDR3 length equals 17 residues. Germline V gene lookup returns CDR1 SGHDN and CDR2 FVKESK. The J segment lost 0 bases and the V segment lost 4 bases, leaving 7 bases of the junction unmatched. Sequencing used immunoSEQ multiplex PCR; TCRdb keeps in-frame clones, though not all of them. Here the sample spans tens of thousands of clones, around 80% being singletons. This clone was seen more than once but under ten times. Sequenced material: CD4+ or CD8+ T cells sorted from blood, taken in a trial of the OX40 agonist ivuxolimab. The chain joins TRBV14 to TRBJ2-4, with 9 nucleotides matching TRBD1. The receptor comes from an adult with an advanced solid tumor such as melanoma, head and neck, liver or kidney cancer. CDR3 nucleotides: TGTGCCAGCAGCCCGGGGACAGGGAAACTAGCCAAAAACATTCAGTACTTC. It codes for CASSPGTGKLAKNIQYF.